This T cell receptor beta chain derives from a study of blood T cell repertoires in COVID-19. Across the whole study: There were acute and convalescent COVID-19 samples, and they came from the United States, Italy and Spain. PBMCs, B-cell-depleted T cells, or T cells provided the cDNA or gDNA that made up the material.

After removal of 4 bases from V and 3 bases from J, the junction contained 4 bases not matched to a gene. CDR3 length equals 14 residues. The V gene's germline CDR1 is LGHDT and CDR2 YNNKEL (reference sequence). In the authors' methods: Estimation of nucleated cell counts was performed using reference gene primer amplification. Sequencing used immunoSEQ multiplex PCR; TCRdb keeps in-frame clones, though not all of them. The V and J calls and clone size were taken over from that table, and D and trimming were inferred from the DNA. This repertoire shows roughly 190,000 clones, around 83% found once; its top ten account for roughly 2.9%.

V usage is TRBV3-1 (or the pseudogene TRBV3-2) and J usage is TRBJ2-3; 7 bases fit TRBD2. This receptor was taken from a middle-aged man with active or convalescent COVID-19. The sequenced material came from peripheral blood. CDR3 DNA sequence: TGTGCCAGCAGCCCCACGGGGGGTACAGATACGCAGTATTTT. Its protein product is CASSPTGGTDTQYF.